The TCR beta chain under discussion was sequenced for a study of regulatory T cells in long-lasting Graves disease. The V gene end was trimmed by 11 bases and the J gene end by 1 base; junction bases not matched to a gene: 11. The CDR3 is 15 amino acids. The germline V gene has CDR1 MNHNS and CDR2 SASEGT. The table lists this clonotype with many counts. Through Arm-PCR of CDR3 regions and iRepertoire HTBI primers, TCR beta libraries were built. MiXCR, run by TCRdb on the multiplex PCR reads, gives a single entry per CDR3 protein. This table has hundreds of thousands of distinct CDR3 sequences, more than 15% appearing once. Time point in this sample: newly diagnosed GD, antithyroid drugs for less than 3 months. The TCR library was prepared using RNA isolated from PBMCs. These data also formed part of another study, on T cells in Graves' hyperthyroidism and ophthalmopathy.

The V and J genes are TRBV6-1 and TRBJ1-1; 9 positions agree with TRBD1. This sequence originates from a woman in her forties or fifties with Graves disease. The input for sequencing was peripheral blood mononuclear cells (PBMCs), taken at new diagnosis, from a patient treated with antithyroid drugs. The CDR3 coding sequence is TGTGCCGCCCAATCGGGGACAGGGTCGAACACTGAAGCTTTCTTT. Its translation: CAAQSGTGSNTEAFF.